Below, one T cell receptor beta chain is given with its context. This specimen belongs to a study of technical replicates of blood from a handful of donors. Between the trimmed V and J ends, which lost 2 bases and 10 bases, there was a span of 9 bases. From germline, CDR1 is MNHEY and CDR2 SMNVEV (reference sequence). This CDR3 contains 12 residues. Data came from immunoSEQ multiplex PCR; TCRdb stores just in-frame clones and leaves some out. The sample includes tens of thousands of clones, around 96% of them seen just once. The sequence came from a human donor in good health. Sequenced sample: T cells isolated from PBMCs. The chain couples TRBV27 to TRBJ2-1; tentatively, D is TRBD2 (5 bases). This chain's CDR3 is CASSLEGREQFF. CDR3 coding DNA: TGTGCCAGCAGTTTAGAGGGCCGGGAGCAGTTCTTC.